This T cell receptor beta chain is from a study of beta chain features in type 1 diabetes. CDR3 size: 13 residues. CDR1 MNHNY and CDR2 SVGAGI come from the germline V gene (reference sequence). Trimming removed 6 bases from V and 6 bases from J; junction bases left unmatched: 4. The investigators reverse transcribed all of the isolated RNA, so they sequenced expressed TCRB transcripts. The repertoire was sequenced with immunoSEQ multiplex PCR; TCRdb's copy has only in-frame clones and lacks some. Among 120,000 to 150,000 clones listed, about 7% were seen once. Only a few counts were recorded for this clone.

The sequenced sample consisted of central memory CD4+ T cells from blood. The chain carries TRBV6-6 and TRBJ1-2, with 10 bases fitting TRBD1. The TCR comes from a woman in her thirties in good health. DNA for the CDR3: TGTGCCAGCAGATATGGGACAGGGGATGGCTACACCTTC. This encodes CASRYGTGDGYTF.